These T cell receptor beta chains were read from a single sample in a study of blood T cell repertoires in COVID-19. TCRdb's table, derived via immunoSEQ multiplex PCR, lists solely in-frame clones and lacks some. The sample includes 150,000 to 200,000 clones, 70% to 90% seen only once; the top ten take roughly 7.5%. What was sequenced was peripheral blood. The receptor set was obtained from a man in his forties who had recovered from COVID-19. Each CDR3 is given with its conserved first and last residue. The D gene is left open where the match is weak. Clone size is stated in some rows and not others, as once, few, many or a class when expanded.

CASSRRGGGAHEQYF,TGTGCCAGCAGTCGCCGCGGGGGAGGCGCCCACGAGCAGTACTTC,.,TRBV14,TRBD2,TRBJ2-7
CASSQTGGETQYF,TGTGCCAGCAGCCAGACAGGGGGGGAGACCCAGTACTTC,.,TRBV5-4,TRBD1,TRBJ2-5
CATSRGQGDGYTF,TGTGCCACCAGCAGAGGACAGGGGGATGGCTACACCTTC,.,TRBV15,TRBD1,TRBJ1-2
CASSPGLPDEQYF,TGTGCCAGCAGCCCCGGACTACCCGATGAGCAGTACTTC,.,TRBV3-1/TRBV3-2,.,TRBJ2-7
CASSDPPGGGVNEKLFF,TGTGCCAGCAGTGACCCCCCGGGAGGGGGGGTTAATGAAAAACTGTTTTTT,.,TRBV2,.,TRBJ1-4
CASSYSISAYNEQFF,TGTGCCAGCAGTTACTCGATCAGCGCCTACAATGAGCAGTTCTTC,.,TRBV6-2/TRBV6-3,.,TRBJ2-1
CASSSTTGGYNQPQHF,TGTGCCAGCAGTTCAACGACAGGAGGTTACAATCAGCCCCAGCATTTT,.,TRBV27,.,TRBJ1-5
CASSQALAGISYEQYF,TGCGCCAGCAGCCAAGCACTAGCGGGAATATCCTACGAGCAGTACTTC,few,TRBV4-3,TRBD2,TRBJ2-7
CASSYTDRDYEQYF,TGTGCCAGCAGTTACACCGACAGGGACTACGAGCAGTACTTC,.,TRBV6-5,TRBD1,TRBJ2-7
CASTDRVLNGDGYTF,TGTGCCAGCACTGACAGGGTTCTCAACGGTGATGGCTACACCTTC,.,TRBV27,TRBD1,TRBJ1-2
CASSYGGATQYF,TGTGCCAGCAGTTACGGGGGGGCTACGCAGTATTTT,.,TRBV6-2/TRBV6-3,.,TRBJ2-3
CASSRSYEQYF,TGTGCCAGCAGCCGGAGCTACGAGCAGTACTTC,.,TRBV3-1/TRBV3-2,.,TRBJ2-7
CASRAGGVESNEKLFF,TGTGCCAGCAGGGCCGGGGGGGTCGAGTCGAATGAAAAACTGTTTTTT,.,TRBV2,.,TRBJ1-4
CASSLAGGPYNEQFF,TGTGCCAGCAGCTTAGCGGGGGGACCCTACAATGAGCAGTTCTTC,.,TRBV7-6,.,TRBJ2-1
CASRGSSGELFF,TGTGCAAGCCGGGGTTCGTCCGGGGAGCTGTTTTTT,.,TRBV27,.,TRBJ2-2
CASSFSGGVDTGELFF,TGCGCCAGCAGCTTCAGCGGGGGCGTCGACACCGGGGAGCTGTTTTTT,.,TRBV5-1,TRBD2,TRBJ2-2
CASSLSGGKGGYTF,TGTGCCAGCAGCTTAAGTGGAGGGAAGGGCGGCTACACCTTC,.,TRBV11-3,.,TRBJ1-2
CASSQEWLAGTRTDTQYF,TGTGCCAGCAGCCAAGAATGGTTAGCGGGGACCCGCACAGATACGCAGTATTTT,few,TRBV4-2,TRBD2,TRBJ2-3
CASSQLRTGGLGTQYF,TGCGCCAGCAGCCAACTACGGACAGGGGGGTTAGGGACCCAGTACTTC,once,TRBV4-1,TRBD1,TRBJ2-5
CASSHGLGPGELFF,TGTGCCAGCAGCCACGGGCTGGGGCCCGGGGAGCTGTTTTTT,.,TRBV4-2,.,TRBJ2-2
CASRQGISYGYTF,TGTGCCAGTCGACAGGGGATTTCCTATGGCTACACCTTC,.,TRBV19,TRBD1,TRBJ1-2
CASSSSDRPISYEQYF,TGTGCCAGCAGCTCCTCCGACAGGCCCATCTCCTACGAGCAGTACTTC,.,TRBV7-9,.,TRBJ2-7